This T cell receptor beta chain was identified in a study of blood T cells in healthy people across ages. Points from the study as a whole: Bulk PBMC profiling left naive and antigen-experienced comparisons inconclusive. Those diversity estimates obtained from one million T cells were thought to be underestimates. Older age went with lower TCR beta diversity per million T cells, in a roughly linear way.

In regard to this clonotype: Its antigen remains unidentified.

In germline, CDR1 is SGHTA, CDR2 FQGNSA. The CDR3 sequence is 15 residues long. V was clipped by 1 base and J by 10 bases; unmatched bases: 10. A J-beta primer mix and a sample-barcoded 5' primer were used in a second PCR of roughly 6 to 12 cycles. Each cDNA molecule was tagged by a template-switch adaptor with 12 random nucleotides. TCRdb independently ran MiXCR on the 5' RACE reads; one entry per CDR3 protein. The sample includes hundreds of thousands of distinct CDR3 sequences, around 48% of them seen just once. This rearrangement joins TRBV7-2 to TRBJ1-1, with TRBD1 matching 9 bases. The specimen was blood. The TCR sequence derives from a woman aged 60-70 years in good health. The CDR3 coding sequence is TGTGCCAGCAGCTTAGATTCGACAGGGGGAATTGCAGCTTTCTTT. Amino acid sequence: CASSLDSTGGIAAFF.